Listed below are T cell receptor beta chains from one sample, sequenced in a study of neoadjuvant anti-PD-1 for oral cavity cancer. Assay used: immunoSEQ multiplex PCR; TCRdb lists only in-frame clones, some missing. The repertoire holds tens of thousands of clones, with around 40% as singletons. The starting material was tumor tissue, obtained after nivolumab (anti-PD-1) treatment. Receptors were obtained from a person aged 40-85 years with oral cavity squamous cell carcinoma. Both conserved end residues are part of each CDR3. The order of the fields is D gene, V gene, J gene, clone size, CDR3 DNA, CDR3 protein. A D gene is named only where the DNA matches it firmly. Clone size is given for some rows only: seen once, a few or many times, or a class if the clone is expanded.

>.|TRBV2|TRBJ1-1|few
TGTGCCAGCAGTGAAGCCCGGACAGCGAACACTGAAGCTTTCTTT
CASSEARTANTEAFF
>.|TRBV28|TRBJ2-1|many
TGTGCCAGCAGAAGACCGGAGGGGCGTGAGCAGTTCTTC
CASRRPEGREQFF
>TRBD1|TRBV5-4|TRBJ2-3|few
TGTGCTCAGCAGGTAACAGGGGATGATACGCAGTATTTT
CAQQVTGDDTQYF
>.|TRBV5-6|TRBJ1-5|.
TGTGCCAGCAGCTTGGGTACCGGGAGCAATCAGCCCCAGCATTTT
CASSLGTGSNQPQHF
>TRBD1|TRBV5-4|TRBJ2-3|.
TGTGCCAGCAGCTCCGACAGGGGAGATACGCAGTATTTT
CASSSDRGDTQYF
>.|TRBV11-1|TRBJ1-2|few
TGTGCCAGCAGCTTATACAGCGCGGAGGGCGTTGGCTACACCTTC
CASSLYSAEGVGYTF
>.|TRBV11-2|TRBJ1-1|many
TGTGCCAGCAGCTTAGAACTGGGGGTTATTGAAGCTTTCTTT
CASSLELGVIEAFF
>.|TRBV28|TRBJ2-7|once
TGTGCCAGCGGACTCGGGGCAGGGTCCTACGAGCAGTACTTC
CASGLGAGSYEQYF
>.|TRBV19|TRBJ2-7|.
TGTGCCAGTAGTAGCAAGAGAGGCTACGAGCAGTACTTC
CASSSKRGYEQYF
>.|TRBV19|TRBJ1-5|.
TGTGCCAGCCGGGCTGACAATCAGCCCCAGCATTTT
CASRADNQPQHF
>.|TRBV4-2|TRBJ1-1|few
TGTGCCAGCAGCCAAGTAGCGAACACTGAAGCTTTCTTT
CASSQVANTEAFF
>.|TRBV6-6|TRBJ1-3|.
TGTGCCAGCAGTTATGGCAGGCACAGAAACACCATATATTTT
CASSYGRHRNTIYF
>.|TRBV10-3|TRBJ2-5|many
TGTGCCATCAGGTTGGACACCCAAGAGACCCAGTACTTC
CAIRLDTQETQYF
>TRBD1|TRBV6-5|TRBJ2-5|few
TGTGCCAGCAGACGGACCGGGACAGGCCAAGAGACCCAGTACTTC
CASRRTGTGQETQYF
>.|TRBV4-1|TRBJ2-2|.
TGCGCCAGCAGCCAAGAGTCGGCCTTGGGAACCGGGGAGCTGTTTTTT
CASSQESALGTGELFF
>TRBD1|TRBV19|TRBJ1-5|.
TGTGCCAGTAGTAGGACAGGGGGAACTCAGCCCCAGCATTTT
CASSRTGGTQPQHF
>TRBD1|TRBV19|TRBJ1-4|few
TGTGCCAGTAGTACCAGACAGGGACGCGTTCACGAAAAACTGTTTTTT
CASSTRQGRVHEKLFF
>.|TRBV30|TRBJ1-5|.
TGTGCCTGGAGTGTGCGGGAGGGTCAGCCCCAGCATTTT
CAWSVREGQPQHF
>.|TRBV19|TRBJ2-3|many
TGTGCCAGTAGGTCCGGGTTAGGGGCCACGGATACGCAGTATTTT
CASRSGLGATDTQYF
>.|TRBV19|TRBJ1-4|.
TGTGCCAGTAGTCAGATACCAGGGTCAACTAATGAAAAACTGTTTTTT
CASSQIPGSTNEKLFF
>.|TRBV27|TRBJ1-2|.
TGTGCCAGCAGTTTATCCGGGTTTAGAGGTGGCTACACCTTC
CASSLSGFRGGYTF
>.|TRBV6-1|TRBJ2-7|.
TGTGCCAGCATCCTAACGAGGAGCGCCTACGAGCAGTACTTC
CASILTRSAYEQYF
>.|TRBV15|TRBJ1-5|few
TGTGCCACCAGCACTAGGGGGGAGGGTCAGCCCCAGCATTTT
CATSTRGEGQPQHF
>TRBD1|TRBV5-6|TRBJ2-7|.
TGTGCCAGCAGCTTGGTAGGGACAGGGGTACCCTACGAGCAGTACTTC
CASSLVGTGVPYEQYF
>.|TRBV2|TRBJ2-3|medium-sized
TGTGCCAGCAGTGATAGCGCGGAACTCACAGATACGCAGTATTTT
CASSDSAELTDTQYF
>TRBD1|TRBV30|TRBJ2-1|.
TGTGCCTGGATGAGGACAGGGGATGTTTTCTTC
CAWMRTGDVFF
>.|TRBV11-2|TRBJ2-5|.
TGTGCCAGCAGCTTATATGGGGGCACACTTCAAGAGACCCAGTACTTC
CASSLYGGTLQETQYF